This TCR beta chain was profiled in a study of T cell changes during pregnancy in multiple sclerosis. From germline, CDR1 is MRHNA and CDR2 SNTAGT. This CDR3 has 17 amino acids. With 0 bases clipped from V and 2 bases from J, the junction kept 6 bases outside the gene matches. Sequenced by immunoSEQ multiplex PCR; TCRdb stores in-frame clones only, minus some. This sample has about 79,000 clones, with approximately 90% found just once. The sequence was obtained from a female donor with multiple sclerosis, enrolled in a pregnancy study. This material consisted of CD4+ T cells from peripheral blood mononuclear cells, taken in the second trimester of pregnancy. V and J are TRBV6-4 and TRBJ2-3; 9 positions match TRBD2. CDR3 protein: CASSDSALAGVTDTQYF. The CDR3, as DNA: TGTGCCAGCAGTGACTCTGCGTTAGCGGGAGTCACAGATACGCAGTATTTT.